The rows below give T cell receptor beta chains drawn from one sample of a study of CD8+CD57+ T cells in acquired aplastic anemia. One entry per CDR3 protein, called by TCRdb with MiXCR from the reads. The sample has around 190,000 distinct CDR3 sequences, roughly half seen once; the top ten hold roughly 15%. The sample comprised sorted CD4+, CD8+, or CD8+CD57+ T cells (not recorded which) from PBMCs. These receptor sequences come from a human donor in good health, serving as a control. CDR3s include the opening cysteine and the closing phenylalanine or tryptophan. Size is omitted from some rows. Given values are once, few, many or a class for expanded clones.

CAWSVRGQGIDEQYF TRBV30 many
CASSGLVSVRDIQYF TRBV2 NA
CASSYQGIDQPQYF TRBV7-8 once
CSARVGTDNSPLHF TRBV20-1 NA
CSATAGTSTNEKLFF TRBV20-1 many
CASSQGGVRDGYTF TRBV4-1 many
CASGSTGVQSNSNQPQHF TRBV2 once
CASSEAYSNQPQHF TRBV2 few
CASTKGGTYTEAFF TRBV7-9 NA
CASSTPGLAGTNGIAYEQYF TRBV28 few
CASSETGGGETQYF TRBV2 NA
CAWSVLGKSGTQYF TRBV30 many
CASSLVAGINQPQHF TRBV12-3/TRBV12-4 NA
CASSPGLGPFYEQYF TRBV7-6 few
CASTYSVVGRDAEAFF TRBV6-1 NA
CATSDRQNSPLHF TRBV24-1 NA
CASSLWGQSEKLFF TRBV5-1 many
CSASPGQYFTGELFF TRBV20-1 many
CASSTSRGQPQHF TRBV19 NA
CASSLGGWDYGYTF TRBV28 many
CSASWAAAAKRNEQYF TRBV20-1 NA
CASKETSGRGNTEAFF TRBV6-4 NA
CAISDTRQGGHSPLHF TRBV10-3 NA
CASSLAASSTNQPQHF TRBV7-2 many
CASSLAIIGYEQYF TRBV7-8 many
CATSRDRVQGQVKIEAFF TRBV15 many
CSATRRGSHTKNIQYF TRBV20-1 few
CASSPLDRGQIGGELFF TRBV5-8 many
CASSIGPTLAGNTIYF TRBV7-3 NA
CATSRDPVRAGSPLHF TRBV15 NA
CSVGGGGGYGYTF TRBV29-1 NA
CASRTGGGQPQHF TRBV12-3/TRBV12-4 many
CAISQGNSYEQYF TRBV10-3 many
CASSFEGGTQYF TRBV7-7 few
CASSGGDHQPQHF TRBV2 NA
CASSPLDRYQPQHF TRBV14 NA
CASSLGGVNTIYF TRBV7-2 NA